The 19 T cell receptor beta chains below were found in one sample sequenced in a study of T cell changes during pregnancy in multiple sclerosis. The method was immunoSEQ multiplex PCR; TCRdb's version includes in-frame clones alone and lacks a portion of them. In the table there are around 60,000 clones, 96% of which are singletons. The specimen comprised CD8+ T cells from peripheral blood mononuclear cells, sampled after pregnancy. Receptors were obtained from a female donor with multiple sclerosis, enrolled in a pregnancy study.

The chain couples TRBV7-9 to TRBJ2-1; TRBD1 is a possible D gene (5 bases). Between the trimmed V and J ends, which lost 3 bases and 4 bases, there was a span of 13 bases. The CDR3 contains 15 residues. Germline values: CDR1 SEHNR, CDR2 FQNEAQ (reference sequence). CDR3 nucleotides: TGTGCCAGCAGCTTCGGACACCCACCGTACAATGAGCAGTTCTTC. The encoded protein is CASSFGHPPYNEQFF.

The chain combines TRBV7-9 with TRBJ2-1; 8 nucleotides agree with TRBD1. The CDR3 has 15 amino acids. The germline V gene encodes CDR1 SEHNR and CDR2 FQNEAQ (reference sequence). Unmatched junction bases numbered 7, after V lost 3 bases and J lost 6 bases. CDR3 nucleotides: TGTGCCAGCAGCTTCGACAGGGGACTCTTCAATGAGCAGTTCTTC. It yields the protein CASSFDRGLFNEQFF.

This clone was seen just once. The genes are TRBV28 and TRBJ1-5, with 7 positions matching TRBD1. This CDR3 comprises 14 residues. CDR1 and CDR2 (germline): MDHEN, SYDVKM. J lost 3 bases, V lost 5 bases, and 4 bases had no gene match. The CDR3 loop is CASSTDRNNQPQHF. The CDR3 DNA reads TGTGCCAGCAGTACGGACAGGAACAATCAGCCCCAGCATTTT.

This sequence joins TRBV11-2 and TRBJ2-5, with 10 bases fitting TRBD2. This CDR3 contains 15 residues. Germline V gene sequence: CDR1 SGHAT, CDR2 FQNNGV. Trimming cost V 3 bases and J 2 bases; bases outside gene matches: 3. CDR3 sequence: CASSFGTSVQETQYF. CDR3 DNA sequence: TGTGCCAGCAGCTTCGGGACTAGCGTTCAAGAGACCCAGTACTTC. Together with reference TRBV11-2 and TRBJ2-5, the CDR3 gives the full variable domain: EAGVAQSPRYKIIEKRQSVAFWCNPISGHATLYWYQQILGQGPKLLIQFQNNGVVDDSQLPKDRFSAERLKGVDSTLKIQPAKLEDSAVYLCASSFGTSVQETQYFGPGTRLLVL.

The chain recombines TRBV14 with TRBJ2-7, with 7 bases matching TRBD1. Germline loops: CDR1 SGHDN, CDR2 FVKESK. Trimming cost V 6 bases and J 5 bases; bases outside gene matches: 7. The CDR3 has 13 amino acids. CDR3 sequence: CASSRRQGDEQYF. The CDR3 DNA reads TGTGCCAGCAGTCGGAGACAGGGCGACGAGCAGTACTTC.

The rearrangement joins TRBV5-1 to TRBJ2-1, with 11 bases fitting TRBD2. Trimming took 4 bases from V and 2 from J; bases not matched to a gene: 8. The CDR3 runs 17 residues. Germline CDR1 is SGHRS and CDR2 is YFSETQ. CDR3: CASSERPTSGTYNEQFF. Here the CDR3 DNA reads TGCGCCAGCAGCGAGCGACCGACTAGCGGGACCTACAATGAGCAGTTCTTC. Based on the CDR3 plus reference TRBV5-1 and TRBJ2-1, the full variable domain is KAGVTQTPRYLIKTRGQQVTLSCSPISGHRSVSWYQQTPGQGLQFLFEYFSETQRNKGNFPGRFSGRQFSNSRSEMNVSTLELGDSALYLCASSERPTSGTYNEQFFGPGTRLTVL.

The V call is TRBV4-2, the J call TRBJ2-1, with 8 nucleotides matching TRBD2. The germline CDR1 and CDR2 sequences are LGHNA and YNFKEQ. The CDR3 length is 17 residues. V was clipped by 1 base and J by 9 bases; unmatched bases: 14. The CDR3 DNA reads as TGTGCCAGCAGCCAAGTTCCCCTTCGGGAGGGGATGAGTGAGCAGTTCTTC. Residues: CASSQVPLREGMSEQFF.

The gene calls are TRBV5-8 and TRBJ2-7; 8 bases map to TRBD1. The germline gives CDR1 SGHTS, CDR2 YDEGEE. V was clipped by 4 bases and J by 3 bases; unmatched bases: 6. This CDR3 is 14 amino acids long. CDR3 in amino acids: CASSPGTGNYEQYF. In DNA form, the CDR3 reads TGTGCCAGCAGCCCCGGGACAGGCAACTACGAGCAGTACTTC.

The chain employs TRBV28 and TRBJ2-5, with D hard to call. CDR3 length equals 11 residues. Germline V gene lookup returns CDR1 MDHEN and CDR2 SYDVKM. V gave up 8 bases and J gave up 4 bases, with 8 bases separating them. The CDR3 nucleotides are TGTGCCAGCTCGTTTATAGAGACCCAGTACTTC. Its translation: CASSFIETQYF.

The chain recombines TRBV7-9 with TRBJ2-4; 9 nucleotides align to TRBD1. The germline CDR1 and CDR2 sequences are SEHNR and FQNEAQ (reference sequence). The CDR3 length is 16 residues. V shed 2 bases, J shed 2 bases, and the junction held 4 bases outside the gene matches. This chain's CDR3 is CASSLRTGDPKNIQYF. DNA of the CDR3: TGTGCCAGCAGCTTAAGGACAGGGGACCCCAAAAACATTCAGTACTTC.

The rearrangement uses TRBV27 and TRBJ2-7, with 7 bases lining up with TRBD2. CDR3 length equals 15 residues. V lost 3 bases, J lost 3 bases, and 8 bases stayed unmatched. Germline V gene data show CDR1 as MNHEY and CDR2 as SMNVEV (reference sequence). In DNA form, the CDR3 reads TGTGCCAGCAGTTTGTCCCTAGCGGCTATCTACGAGCAGTACTTC. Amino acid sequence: CASSLSLAAIYEQYF.

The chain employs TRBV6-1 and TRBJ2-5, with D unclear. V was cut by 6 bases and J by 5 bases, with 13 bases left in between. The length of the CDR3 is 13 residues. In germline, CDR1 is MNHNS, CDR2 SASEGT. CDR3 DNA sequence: TGTGCCAGCAGGAGGCACTCCCGGGAGACCCAGTACTTC. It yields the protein CASRRHSRETQYF.

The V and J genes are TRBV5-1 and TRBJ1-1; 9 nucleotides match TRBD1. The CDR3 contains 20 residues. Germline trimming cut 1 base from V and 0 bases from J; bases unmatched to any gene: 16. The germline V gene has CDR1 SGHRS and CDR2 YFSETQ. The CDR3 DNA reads TGCGCCAGCAGCTTGAGTTTGAACAGGGGGCCCGAATCAATGAACACTGAAGCTTTCTTT. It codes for CASSLSLNRGPESMNTEAFF.

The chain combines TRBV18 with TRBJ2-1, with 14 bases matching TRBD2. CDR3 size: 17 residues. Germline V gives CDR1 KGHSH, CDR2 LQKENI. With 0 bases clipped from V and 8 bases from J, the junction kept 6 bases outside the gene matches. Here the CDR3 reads CASSPPGLAGGGDEQFF. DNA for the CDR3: TGTGCCAGCTCACCACCAGGACTAGCGGGAGGAGGGGATGAGCAGTTCTTC. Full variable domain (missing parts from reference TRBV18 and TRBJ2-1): NAGVMQNPRHLVRRRGQEARLRCSPMKGHSHVYWYRQLPEEGLKFMVYLQKENIIDESGMPKERFSAEFPKEGPSILRIQQVVRGDSAAYFCASSPPGLAGGGDEQFFGPGTRLTVL.

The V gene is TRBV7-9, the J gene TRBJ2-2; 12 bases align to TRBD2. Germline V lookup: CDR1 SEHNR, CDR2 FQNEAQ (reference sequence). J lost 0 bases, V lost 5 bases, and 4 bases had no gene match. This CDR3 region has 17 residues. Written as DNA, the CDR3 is TGTGCCAGCAGCCAGGGGACTAGCGGGTCGAACACCGGGGAGCTGTTTTTT. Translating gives CASSQGTSGSNTGELFF.

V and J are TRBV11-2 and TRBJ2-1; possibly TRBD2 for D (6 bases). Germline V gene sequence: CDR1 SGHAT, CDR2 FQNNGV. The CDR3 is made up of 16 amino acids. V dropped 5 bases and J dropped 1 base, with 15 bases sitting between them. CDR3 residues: CASSPPAGPSYNEQFF. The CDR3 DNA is TGTGCCAGCAGCCCCCCGGCGGGACCTTCCTACAATGAGCAGTTCTTC.

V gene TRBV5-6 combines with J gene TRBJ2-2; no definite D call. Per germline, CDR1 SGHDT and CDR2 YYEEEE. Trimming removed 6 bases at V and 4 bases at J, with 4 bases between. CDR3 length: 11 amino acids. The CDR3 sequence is CASTSTGELFF. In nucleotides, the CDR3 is TGTGCCAGCACCTCCACCGGGGAGCTGTTTTTT.

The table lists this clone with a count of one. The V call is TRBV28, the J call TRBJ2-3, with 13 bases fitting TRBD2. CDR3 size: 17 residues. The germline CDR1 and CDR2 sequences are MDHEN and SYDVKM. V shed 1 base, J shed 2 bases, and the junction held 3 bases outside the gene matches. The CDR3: CASSLFGTSGITDTQYF. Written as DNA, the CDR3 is TGTGCCAGCAGTTTATTCGGGACTAGCGGGATCACAGATACGCAGTATTTT.

CDR3 sequence: CASSLGIGGFGNHPQHF. CDR3 coding DNA: TGTGCCAGCAGCTTAGGAATCGGAGGGTTCGGAAACCACCCCCAGCATTTT. The V call is TRBV7-8, the J call TRBJ1-5; D gene ambiguous. V was trimmed by 1 base and J by 10 bases, leaving 23 bases between them. Germline CDR1 and CDR2: SGHVS and FQNEAQ. CDR3 length: 17 amino acids.